The 12 T cell receptor beta chains below come from one sample, sequenced in a study of spatial heterogeneity in lung cancer. General observations from the study: Counts of expanded alpha and beta TCRs within tumors tracked the tumor nonsynonymous mutation count.

As to time point: sample taken at primary tumor resection. TCRdb re-derived calls from the 5' RACE reads in MiXCR, one entry per CDR3 protein. The sample contains about 22,000 distinct CDR3 sequences, 2.5% to 3% of which appear only once. The antigens for these receptors are not known. The material was lung tumor tissue, obtained at surgery. These receptors were obtained from a male donor with early-stage non-small cell lung cancer.

This clonotype was seen repeatedly, ten times or more. J is TRBJ2-2 and V is TRBV20-1, with D uncertain. CDR3 length equals 11 residues. With 5 bases removed from V and 4 bases from J, the gap between germline ends came to 5 bases. The germline CDR1 and CDR2 sequences are DFQATT and SNEGSKA (reference sequence). Written as DNA, the CDR3 is TGCAGTGCTCCTGTCACCGGGGAGCTGTTTTTT. Its translation: CSAPVTGELFF.

There are many counts of this clonotype. The CDR3 region is CASSQSGTHNEQFF. CDR3 bases: TGTGCCAGCAGCCAGAGCGGGACCCACAATGAGCAGTTCTTC. This chain uses TRBV7-3 with TRBJ2-1, with 7 bases identical to TRBD2. V shed 5 bases and J 5 bases; nucleotides not matched to a gene: 6. This CDR3 has 14 residues. From germline, CDR1 is SGHTA and CDR2 FQGTGA.

This clonotype has ten or more counts. The V gene is TRBV5-6, the J gene TRBJ2-1, with 11 bases matching TRBD2. The germline V gene has CDR1 SGHDT and CDR2 YYEEEE. With 4 bases clipped from V and 13 bases from J, the junction kept 19 bases outside the gene matches. CDR3 size: 17 residues. Here the CDR3 DNA reads TGTGCCAGCAGCGTGGGACTAGCGGAGAAGCCCCGCTTGGAACAGTTCTTC. It specifies CASSVGLAEKPRLEQFF.

This clonotype was detected many times. The chain joins TRBV19 to TRBJ2-7, with TRBD2 matching over 12 bases. Unmatched junction bases numbered 8, after V lost 1 base and J lost 1 base. Germline CDR1 reads LNHDA; CDR2 reads SQIVND (reference sequence). This CDR3 comprises 18 residues. The CDR3 DNA reads as TGTGCCAGTAGTATAGCCCTCGATGGACTAGCGGGATCCTACGAGCAGTACTTC. Protein sequence: CASSIALDGLAGSYEQYF.

This chain connects TRBV4-3 to TRBJ1-1, with D hard to call. Germline V CDR1 and CDR2: LGHNA, YSLEER. This CDR3 is 13 amino acids long. V was shortened by 7 bases and J by 1 base, with 10 bases between the two germline ends. The CDR3 reads CASKWEQNTEAFF. The DNA of the CDR3 is TGCGCCAGCAAATGGGAGCAGAACACTGAAGCTTTCTTT.

This clonotype was found many times. V usage is TRBV5-5 and J usage is TRBJ1-1, with D possibly TRBD1 on 6 matching bases. Between the trimmed V and J ends, which lost 4 bases and 1 base, there was a span of 20 bases. Germline lookup yields CDR1 SGHKS and CDR2 YYEKEE (reference sequence). The CDR3 is 17 amino acids. This chain's CDR3 is CASSGLREQGGNTEAFF. Here the CDR3 DNA reads TGTGCCAGCAGCGGATTAAGGGAACAGGGAGGGAACACTGAAGCTTTCTTT.

This clonotype was counted ten times or more. The V gene is TRBV27, the J gene TRBJ1-1, with D perhaps TRBD1 (5 bases). CDR3 size: 16 residues. V was shortened by 9 bases and J by 2 bases, with 22 bases between the two germline ends. The germline gives CDR1 MNHEY, CDR2 SMNVEV (reference sequence). The CDR3 sequence is CASITSPGTPNTEAFF. CDR3 DNA sequence: TGTGCCAGTATCACCTCCCCGGGGACCCCAAACACTGAAGCTTTCTTT.

This clonotype has ten or more counts. An end of the junction does not agree with germline; a read error may underlie this. The chain joins TRBV28 to TRBJ2-7; D unresolved. CDR3 length equals 14 residues. Per the germline V gene, CDR1 is MDHEN and CDR2 is SYDVKM. The CDR3: CASSFPIDRAPSHF. CDR3 nucleotide sequence: TGTGCCAGCAGTTTCCCAATTGACCGGGCCCCCTCCCACTTC. Together with reference TRBV28 and TRBJ2-7, the CDR3 gives the full variable domain: DVKVTQSSRYLVKRTGEKVFLECVQDMDHENMFWYRQDPGLGLRLIYFSYDVKMKEKGDIPEGYSVSREKKERFSLILESASTNQTSMYLCASSFPIDRAPSHFGPGTRLTVT.

This clonotype has ten or more counts. This rearrangement joins TRBV12-3 or TRBV12-4 to TRBJ2-7; TRBD1 agrees at 9 bases. V trimming: 4 bases; J trimming: 5 bases; junction bases outside the gene matches: 15. This CDR3 spans 17 amino acids. Written as DNA, the CDR3 is TGTGCCAGCAGTTCAGTCCCGGGACAGGGACGGTTCCACGAGCAGTACTTC. Protein sequence: CASSSVPGQGRFHEQYF.

This clonotype was counted at least ten times. V gene TRBV27 combines with J gene TRBJ1-1; D possibly corresponds to TRBD1 (6 bases). From germline, CDR1 is MNHEY and CDR2 SMNVEV (reference sequence). The CDR3 runs to 11 residues. With 5 bases removed from V and 8 bases from J, the gap between germline ends came to 9 bases. As DNA, the CDR3 is TGTGCCAGCAGTAAGGGGGGGGAAGCTTTCTTT. Translation gives CASSKGGEAFF.

This clonotype occurred many times. The chain employs TRBV12-3 or TRBV12-4 and TRBJ2-3, with D possibly being TRBD1 or TRBD2 (5 bases each). The CDR3 runs 13 residues. Trimming removed 5 bases from V and 4 bases from J, with 10 bases in between. The CDR3: CASSALGADTQYF. The CDR3 coding sequence is TGTGCCAGCAGTGCCTTGGGGGCAGATACGCAGTATTTT.

This clonotype was detected many times. The chain employs TRBV5-1 and TRBJ1-2, with TRBD1 matching over 7 bases. This CDR3 spans 12 amino acids. Germline V gene sequence: CDR1 SGHRS, CDR2 YFSETQ. J lost 8 bases, V lost 4 bases, and 5 bases had no gene match. The CDR3 protein is CASSPGGGGYTF. CDR3 nucleotide sequence: TGCGCCAGCAGCCCAGGGGGAGGAGGCTACACCTTC.